This T cell receptor beta chain is drawn from a study of blood T cell repertoires in COVID-19. Profiled with immunoSEQ multiplex PCR; TCRdb holds only in-frame clones, not every one. The sample yields a few hundred thousand clones, roughly 84% seen once. The CDR3 runs to 11 residues. In germline, CDR1 is DFQATT, CDR2 SNEGSKA (reference sequence). V was clipped by 6 bases and J by 8 bases, with 10 bases between them. The specimen sequenced was peripheral blood. The sequence was collected from a woman younger than 35 with acute or convalescent COVID-19. The V gene is TRBV20-1, the J gene TRBJ1-4; the D gene is possibly TRBD1 (6 bases). Written as DNA, the CDR3 is TGCAGTGCCCCAGGGGTAGAAAAACTGTTTTTT. This gives the protein CSAPGVEKLFF.